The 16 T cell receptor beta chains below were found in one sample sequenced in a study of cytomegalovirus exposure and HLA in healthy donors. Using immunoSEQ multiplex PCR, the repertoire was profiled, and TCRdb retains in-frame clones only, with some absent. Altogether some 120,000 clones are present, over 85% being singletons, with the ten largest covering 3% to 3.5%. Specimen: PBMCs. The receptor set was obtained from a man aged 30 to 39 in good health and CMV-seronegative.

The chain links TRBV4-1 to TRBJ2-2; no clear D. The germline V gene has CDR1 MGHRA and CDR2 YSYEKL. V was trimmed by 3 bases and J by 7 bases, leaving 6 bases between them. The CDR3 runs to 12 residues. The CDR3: CASSQFNGELFF. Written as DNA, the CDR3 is TGCGCCAGCAGCCAGTTTAACGGGGAGCTGTTTTTT.

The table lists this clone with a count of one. CDR3 nucleotide sequence: TGTGCCAGCAGTAGGGGGGAGGGCGAGGACATTCAGTACTTC. Its translation is CASSRGEGEDIQYF. The V call is TRBV6-4, the J call TRBJ2-4; D is possibly TRBD2 (7 bases). This CDR3 is 14 amino acids long. V dropped 5 bases and J dropped 8 bases, with 16 bases sitting between them. The germline V gene encodes CDR1 MRHNA and CDR2 SNTAGT.

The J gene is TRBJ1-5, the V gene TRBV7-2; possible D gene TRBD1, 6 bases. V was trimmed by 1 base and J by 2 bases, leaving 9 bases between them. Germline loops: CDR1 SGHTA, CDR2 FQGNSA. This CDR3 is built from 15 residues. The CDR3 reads CASSLVAGGNQPQHF. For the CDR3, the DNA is TGTGCCAGCAGCTTAGTTGCAGGGGGCAATCAGCCCCAGCATTTT.

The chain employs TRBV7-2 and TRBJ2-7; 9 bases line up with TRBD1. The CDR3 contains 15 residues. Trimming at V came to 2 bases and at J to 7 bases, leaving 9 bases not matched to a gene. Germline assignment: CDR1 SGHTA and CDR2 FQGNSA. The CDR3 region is CASSLRWGTGREQYF. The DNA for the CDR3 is TGTGCCAGCAGCTTACGATGGGGGACAGGGAGAGAGCAGTACTTC.

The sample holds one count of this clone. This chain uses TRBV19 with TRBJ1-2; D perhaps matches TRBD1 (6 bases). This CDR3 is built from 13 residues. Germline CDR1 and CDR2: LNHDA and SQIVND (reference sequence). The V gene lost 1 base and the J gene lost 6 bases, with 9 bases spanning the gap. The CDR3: CASSIGTADGYTF. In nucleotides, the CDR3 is TGTGCCAGTAGTATAGGGACAGCAGATGGCTACACCTTC.

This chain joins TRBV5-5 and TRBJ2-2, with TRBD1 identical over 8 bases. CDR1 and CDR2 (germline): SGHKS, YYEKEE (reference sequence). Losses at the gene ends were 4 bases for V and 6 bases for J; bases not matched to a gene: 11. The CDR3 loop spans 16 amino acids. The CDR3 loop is CASSIDRGRVSGELFF. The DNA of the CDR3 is TGTGCCAGCAGCATAGACAGGGGTAGGGTTTCCGGGGAGCTGTTTTTT.

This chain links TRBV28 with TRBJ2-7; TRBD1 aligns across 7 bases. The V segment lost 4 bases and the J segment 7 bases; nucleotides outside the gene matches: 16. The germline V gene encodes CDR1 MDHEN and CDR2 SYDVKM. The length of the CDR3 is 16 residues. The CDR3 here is CASSSPGQPILGEQYF. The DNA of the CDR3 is TGTGCCAGCAGTTCTCCGGGACAGCCGATTTTGGGGGAGCAGTACTTC.

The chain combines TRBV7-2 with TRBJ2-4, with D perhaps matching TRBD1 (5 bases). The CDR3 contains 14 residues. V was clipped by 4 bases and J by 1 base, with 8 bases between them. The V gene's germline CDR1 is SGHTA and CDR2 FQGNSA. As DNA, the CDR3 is TGTGCCAGCAGCTCCTACAGGGCCAAAAACATTCAGTACTTC. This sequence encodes CASSSYRAKNIQYF.

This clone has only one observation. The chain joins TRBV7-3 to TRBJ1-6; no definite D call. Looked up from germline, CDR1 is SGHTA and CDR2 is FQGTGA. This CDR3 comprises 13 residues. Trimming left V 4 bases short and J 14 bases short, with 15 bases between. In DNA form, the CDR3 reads TGTGCCAGCAGCTCAGACTCTTTTCGGTCCCTCCACTTT. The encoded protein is CASSSDSFRSLHF.

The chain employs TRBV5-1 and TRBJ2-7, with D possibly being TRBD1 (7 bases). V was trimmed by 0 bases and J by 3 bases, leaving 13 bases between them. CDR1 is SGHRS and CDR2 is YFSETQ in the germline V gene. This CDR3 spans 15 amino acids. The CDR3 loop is CASSLGGTVNYEQYF. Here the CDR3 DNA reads TGCGCCAGCAGCTTGGGCGGGACAGTAAACTACGAGCAGTACTTC.

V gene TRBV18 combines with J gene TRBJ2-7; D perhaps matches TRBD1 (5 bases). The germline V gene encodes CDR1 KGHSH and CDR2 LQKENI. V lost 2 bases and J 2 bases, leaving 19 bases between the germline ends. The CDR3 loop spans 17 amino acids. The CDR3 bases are TGTGCCAGCTCACCAAGAGTATGGGGCAGGAGACCCTACGAGCAGTACTTC. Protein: CASSPRVWGRRPYEQYF.

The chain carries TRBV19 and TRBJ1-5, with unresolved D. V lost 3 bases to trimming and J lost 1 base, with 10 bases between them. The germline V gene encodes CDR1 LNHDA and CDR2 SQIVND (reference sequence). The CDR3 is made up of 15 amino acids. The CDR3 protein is CASSIYGGSNQPQHF. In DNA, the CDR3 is TGTGCCAGTAGTATTTACGGAGGGAGCAATCAGCCCCAGCATTTT. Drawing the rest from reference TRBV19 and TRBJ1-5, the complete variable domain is DGGITQSPKYLFRKEGQNVTLSCEQNLNHDAMYWYRQDPGQGLRLIYYSQIVNDFQKGDIAEGYSVSREKKESFPLTVTSAQKNPTAFYLCASSIYGGSNQPQHFGDGTRLSIL.

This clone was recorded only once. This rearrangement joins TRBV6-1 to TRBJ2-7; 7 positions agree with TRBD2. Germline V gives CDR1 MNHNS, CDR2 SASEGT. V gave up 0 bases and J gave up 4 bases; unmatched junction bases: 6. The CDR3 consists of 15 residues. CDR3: CASSEAGGFGYEQYF. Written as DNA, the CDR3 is TGTGCCAGCAGTGAAGCGGGAGGGTTCGGGTACGAGCAGTACTTC.

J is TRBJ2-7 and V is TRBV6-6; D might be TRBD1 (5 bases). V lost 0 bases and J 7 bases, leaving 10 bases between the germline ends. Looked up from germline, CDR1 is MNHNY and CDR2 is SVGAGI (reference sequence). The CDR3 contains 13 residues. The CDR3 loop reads CASSYSRAGEQYF. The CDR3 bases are TGTGCCAGCAGTTACTCCAGGGCTGGGGAGCAGTACTTC.

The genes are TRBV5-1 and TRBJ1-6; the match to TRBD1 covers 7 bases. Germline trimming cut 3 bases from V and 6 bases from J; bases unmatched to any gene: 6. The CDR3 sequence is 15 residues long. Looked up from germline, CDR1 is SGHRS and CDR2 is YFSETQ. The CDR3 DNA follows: TGCGCCAGCAGCTCCCGGGACAGTTCTAATTCACCCCTCCACTTT. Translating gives CASSSRDSSNSPLHF.

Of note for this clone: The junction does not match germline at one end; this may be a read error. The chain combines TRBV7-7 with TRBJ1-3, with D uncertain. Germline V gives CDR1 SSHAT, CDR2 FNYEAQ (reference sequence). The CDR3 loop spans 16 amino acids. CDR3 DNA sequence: TGTGCTAGCAGCTTAGAGCCGGGGTTCTCTGGAAACACCATATATTTT. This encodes CASSLEPGFSGNTIYF.